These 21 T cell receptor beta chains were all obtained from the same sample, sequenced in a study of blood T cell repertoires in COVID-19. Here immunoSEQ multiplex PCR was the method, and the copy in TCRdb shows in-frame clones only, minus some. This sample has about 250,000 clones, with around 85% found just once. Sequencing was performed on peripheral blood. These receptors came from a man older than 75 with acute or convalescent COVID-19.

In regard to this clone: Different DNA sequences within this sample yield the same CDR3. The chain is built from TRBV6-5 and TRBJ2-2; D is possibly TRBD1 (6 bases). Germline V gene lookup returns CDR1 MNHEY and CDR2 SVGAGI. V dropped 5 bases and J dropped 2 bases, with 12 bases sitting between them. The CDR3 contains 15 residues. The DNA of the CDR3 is TGTGCCAGCAGTCCCCAAGGGGGAAACACCGGGGAGCTGTTTTTT. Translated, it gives CASSPQGGNTGELFF.

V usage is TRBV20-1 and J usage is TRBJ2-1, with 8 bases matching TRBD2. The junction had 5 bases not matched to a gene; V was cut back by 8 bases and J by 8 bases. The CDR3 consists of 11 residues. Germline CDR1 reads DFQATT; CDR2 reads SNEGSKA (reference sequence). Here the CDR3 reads CSPTSGHEQFF. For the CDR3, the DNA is TGCAGTCCAACTAGCGGTCATGAGCAGTTCTTC.

The CDR3 sequence: CASSPRGGLEEKLFF. The CDR3 DNA is TGTGCCAGCAGCCCAAGGGGGGGCTTGGAGGAAAAACTGTTTTTT. V gene TRBV7-9 combines with J gene TRBJ1-4, with D perhaps TRBD1 (6 bases). Germline CDR1 is SEHNR and CDR2 is FQNEAQ (reference sequence). CDR3 length: 15 residues. V gave up 5 bases and J gave up 8 bases, with 18 bases separating them.

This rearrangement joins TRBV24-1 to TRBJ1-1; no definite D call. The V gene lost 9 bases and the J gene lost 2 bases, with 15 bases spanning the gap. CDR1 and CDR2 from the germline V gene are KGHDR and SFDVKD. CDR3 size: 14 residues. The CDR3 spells CATHHEGVNTEAFF. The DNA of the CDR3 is TGTGCCACCCATCATGAGGGAGTTAACACTGAAGCTTTCTTT.

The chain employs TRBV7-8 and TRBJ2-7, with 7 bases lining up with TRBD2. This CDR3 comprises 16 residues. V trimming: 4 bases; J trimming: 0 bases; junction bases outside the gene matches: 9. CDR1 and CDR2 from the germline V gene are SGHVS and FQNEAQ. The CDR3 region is CASSWGWGGSSYEQYF. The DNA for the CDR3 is TGTGCCAGCAGCTGGGGCTGGGGCGGGAGCTCCTACGAGCAGTACTTC.

In DNA form, the CDR3 reads TGTGCCAGCAGTTCCCAAAGGAGAAATCAGCCCCAGCATTTT. Translation gives CASSSQRRNQPQHF. The chain uses TRBV28 and TRBJ1-5, with D unresolved. CDR3 length: 14 amino acids. V dropped 4 bases and J dropped 4 bases, with 11 bases sitting between them. Germline V gene lookup returns CDR1 MDHEN and CDR2 SYDVKM.

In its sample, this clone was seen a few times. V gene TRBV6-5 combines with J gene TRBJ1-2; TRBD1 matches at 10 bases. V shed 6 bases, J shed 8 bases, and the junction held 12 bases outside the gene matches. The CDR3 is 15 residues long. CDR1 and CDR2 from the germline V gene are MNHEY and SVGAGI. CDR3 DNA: TGTGCCAGCAGGCCCGGGGGACAGGGGAGGAAAGGCTACACCTTC. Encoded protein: CASRPGGQGRKGYTF.

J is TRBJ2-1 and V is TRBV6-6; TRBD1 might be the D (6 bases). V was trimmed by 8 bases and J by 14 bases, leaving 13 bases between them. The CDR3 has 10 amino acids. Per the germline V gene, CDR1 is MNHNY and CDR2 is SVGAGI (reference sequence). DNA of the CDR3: TGTGCCAGCGCCCAGAGGGACAAGTTCTTC. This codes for CASAQRDKFF.

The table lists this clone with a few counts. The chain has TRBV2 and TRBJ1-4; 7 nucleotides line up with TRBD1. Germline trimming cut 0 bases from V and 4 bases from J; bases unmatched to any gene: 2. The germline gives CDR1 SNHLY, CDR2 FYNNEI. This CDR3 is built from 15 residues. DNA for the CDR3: TGTGCCAGCAGTGAAGCGACAGGGTTTAATGAAAAACTGTTTTTT. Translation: CASSEATGFNEKLFF.

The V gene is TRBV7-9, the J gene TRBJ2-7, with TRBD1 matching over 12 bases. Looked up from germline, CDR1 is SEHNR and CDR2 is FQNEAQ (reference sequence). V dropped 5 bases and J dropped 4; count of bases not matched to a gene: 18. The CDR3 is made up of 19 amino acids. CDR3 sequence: CASSKQPGQGAYILYEQYF. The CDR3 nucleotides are TGTGCCAGCAGCAAACAACCGGGACAGGGGGCTTATATCCTATACGAGCAGTACTTC. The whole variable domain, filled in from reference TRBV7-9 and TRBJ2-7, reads DTGVSQNPRHKITKRGQNVTFRCDPISEHNRLYWYRQTLGQGPEFLTYFQNEAQLEKSRLLSDRFSAERPKGSFSTLEIQRTEQGDSAMYLCASSKQPGQGAYILYEQYFGPGTRLTVT.

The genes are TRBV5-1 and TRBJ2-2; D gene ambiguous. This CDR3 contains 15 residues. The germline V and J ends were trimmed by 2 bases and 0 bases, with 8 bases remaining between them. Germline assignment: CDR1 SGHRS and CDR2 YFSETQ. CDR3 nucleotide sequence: TGCGCCAGCAGCTTTTTACTATCGAACACCGGGGAGCTGTTTTTT. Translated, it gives CASSFLLSNTGELFF.

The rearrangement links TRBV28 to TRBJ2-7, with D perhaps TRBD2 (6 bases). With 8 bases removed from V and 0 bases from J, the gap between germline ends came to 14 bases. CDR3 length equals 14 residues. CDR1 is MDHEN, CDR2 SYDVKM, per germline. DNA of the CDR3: TGTGCCAGCCGGAAAGGAGGGGTCTCCTACGAGCAGTACTTC. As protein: CASRKGGVSYEQYF.

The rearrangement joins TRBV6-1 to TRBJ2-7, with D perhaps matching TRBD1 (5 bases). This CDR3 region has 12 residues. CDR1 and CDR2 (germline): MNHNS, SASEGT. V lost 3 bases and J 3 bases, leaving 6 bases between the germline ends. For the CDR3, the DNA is TGTGCCAGCAGTGACCAGGGCTACGAGCAGTACTTC. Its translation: CASSDQGYEQYF.

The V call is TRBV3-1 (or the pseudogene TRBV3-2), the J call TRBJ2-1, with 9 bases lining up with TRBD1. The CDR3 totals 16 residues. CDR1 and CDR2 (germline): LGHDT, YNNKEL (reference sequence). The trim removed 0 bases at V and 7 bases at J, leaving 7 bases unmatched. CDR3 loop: CASSQDWGQGLNEQFF. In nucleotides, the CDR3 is TGTGCCAGCAGCCAAGACTGGGGACAGGGTTTGAATGAGCAGTTCTTC.

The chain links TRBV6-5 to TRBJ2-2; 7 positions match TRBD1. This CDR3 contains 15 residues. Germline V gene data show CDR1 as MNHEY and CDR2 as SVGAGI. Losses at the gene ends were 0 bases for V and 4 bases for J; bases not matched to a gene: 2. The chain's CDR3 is CASSYSTGRTGELFF. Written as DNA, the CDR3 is TGTGCCAGCAGTTACTCGACAGGGCGCACCGGGGAGCTGTTTTTT.

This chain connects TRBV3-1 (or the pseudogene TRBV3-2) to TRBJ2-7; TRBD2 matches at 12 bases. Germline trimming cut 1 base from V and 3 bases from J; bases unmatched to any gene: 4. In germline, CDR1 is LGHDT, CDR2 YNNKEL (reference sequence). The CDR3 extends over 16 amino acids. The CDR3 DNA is TGTGCCAGCAGCCAAGGGGCTAGCGGGAGGGTCTACGAGCAGTACTTC. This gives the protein CASSQGASGRVYEQYF.

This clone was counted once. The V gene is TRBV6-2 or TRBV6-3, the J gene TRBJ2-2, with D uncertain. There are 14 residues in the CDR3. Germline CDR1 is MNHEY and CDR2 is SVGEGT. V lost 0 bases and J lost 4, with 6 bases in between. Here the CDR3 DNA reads TGTGCCAGCAGTTACTCGCGGCGCACCGGGGAGCTGTTTTTT. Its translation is CASSYSRRTGELFF.

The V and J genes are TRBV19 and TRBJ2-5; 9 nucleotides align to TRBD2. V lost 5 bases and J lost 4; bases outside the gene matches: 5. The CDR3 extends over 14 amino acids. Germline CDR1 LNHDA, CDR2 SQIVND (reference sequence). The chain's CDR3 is CASSHGREGETQYF. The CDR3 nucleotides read TGTGCCAGTAGTCATGGGCGGGAGGGAGAGACCCAGTACTTC.

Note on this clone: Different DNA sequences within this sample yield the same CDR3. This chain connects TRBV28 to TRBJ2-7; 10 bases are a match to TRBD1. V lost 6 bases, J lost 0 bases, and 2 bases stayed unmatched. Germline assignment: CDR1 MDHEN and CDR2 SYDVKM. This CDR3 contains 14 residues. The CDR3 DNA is TGTGCCAGCAGCCGGACAGGGGGCTCCTACGAGCAGTACTTC. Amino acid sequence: CASSRTGGSYEQYF.

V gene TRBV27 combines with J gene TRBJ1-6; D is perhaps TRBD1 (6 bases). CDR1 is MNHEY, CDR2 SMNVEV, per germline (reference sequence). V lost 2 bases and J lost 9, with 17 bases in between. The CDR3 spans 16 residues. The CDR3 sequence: CASSLRGALGISPLHF. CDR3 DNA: TGTGCCAGCAGTTTACGGGGGGCCTTGGGGATTTCACCCCTCCACTTT.

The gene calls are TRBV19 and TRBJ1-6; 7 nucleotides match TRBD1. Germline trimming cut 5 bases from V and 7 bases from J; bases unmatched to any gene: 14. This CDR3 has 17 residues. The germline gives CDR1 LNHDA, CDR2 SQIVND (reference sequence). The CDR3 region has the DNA TGTGCCAGTAGTTTGCCCTGGGGACAGAAGGTGAATTCACCCCTCCACTTT. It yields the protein CASSLPWGQKVNSPLHF.